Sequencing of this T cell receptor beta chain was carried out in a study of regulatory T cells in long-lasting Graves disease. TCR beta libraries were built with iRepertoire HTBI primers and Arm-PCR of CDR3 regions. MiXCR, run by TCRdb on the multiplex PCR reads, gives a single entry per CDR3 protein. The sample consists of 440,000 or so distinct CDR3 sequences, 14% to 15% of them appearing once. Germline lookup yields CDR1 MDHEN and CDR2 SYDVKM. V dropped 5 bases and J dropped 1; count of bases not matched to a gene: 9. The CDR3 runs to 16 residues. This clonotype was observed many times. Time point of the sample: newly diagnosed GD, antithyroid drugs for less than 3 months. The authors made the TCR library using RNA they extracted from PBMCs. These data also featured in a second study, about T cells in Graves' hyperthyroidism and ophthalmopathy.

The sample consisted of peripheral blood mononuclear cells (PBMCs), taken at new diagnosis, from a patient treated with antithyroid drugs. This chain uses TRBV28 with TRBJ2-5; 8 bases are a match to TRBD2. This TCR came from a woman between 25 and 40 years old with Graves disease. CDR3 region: CASSPSGGAPQETQYF. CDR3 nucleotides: TGTGCCAGCAGTCCCTCCGGGGGGGCGCCCCAAGAGACCCAGTACTTC.